The 4 T cell receptor beta chains below were found in one sample sequenced in a study of T-cell memory formation after mild COVID-19. From the 5' RACE reads, TCRdb called clonotypes with MiXCR, one entry per CDR3 protein. The repertoire holds 400,000 to 450,000 distinct CDR3 sequences, with roughly 17% as singletons. The sequenced sample consisted of PBMCs or a T cell subset sorted from them (not recorded which). The receptors stem from a man aged 18 to 35 who had mild COVID-19 (a few samples of this study predate the infection). Cell type and time point are not known.

At least ten counts were recorded for this clonotype. The CDR3 protein is CASSLDDRGIQNTGELFF. The DNA of the CDR3 is TGTGCCAGCAGCTTAGATGACAGGGGGATACAGAACACCGGGGAGCTGTTTTTT. The V gene is TRBV7-7, the J gene TRBJ2-2, with 9 bases aligning to TRBD1. CDR3 length equals 18 residues. V lost 1 base, J lost 1 base, and 7 bases stayed unmatched. Germline CDR1 reads SSHAT; CDR2 reads FNYEAQ (reference sequence).

The genes are TRBV4-1 and TRBJ2-2; D remains ambiguous. In germline, CDR1 is MGHRA, CDR2 YSYEKL. Trimming shortened V by 1 base and J by 3 bases, and 3 bases separated the two germline ends. The CDR3 runs to 13 residues. The CDR3 nucleotides are TGCGCCAGCAGCCAAGGATACACCGGGGAGCTGTTTTTT. It translates to CASSQGYTGELFF.

There are a few counts of this clonotype. This chain connects TRBV10-3 to TRBJ2-5, with D hard to call. The CDR3 spans 15 residues. The V and J ends lost 2 bases and 1 base respectively, with 11 bases between them. Germline values: CDR1 ENHRY, CDR2 SYGVKD. The CDR3 loop reads CAISEPNGFQETQYF. As DNA, the CDR3 is TGTGCCATCAGTGAGCCAAATGGATTCCAAGAGACCCAGTACTTC.

The CDR3 here is CASSVTSGSSSYNEQFF. The CDR3 DNA reads as TGCGCCAGCAGCGTCACTAGCGGGAGTAGCTCCTACAATGAGCAGTTCTTC. The chain uses TRBV5-1 and TRBJ2-1; 11 nucleotides line up with TRBD2. Germline values: CDR1 SGHRS, CDR2 YFSETQ. The V and J ends lost 4 bases and 0 bases, in that order; junction bases with no gene match: 6. This CDR3 contains 17 residues.